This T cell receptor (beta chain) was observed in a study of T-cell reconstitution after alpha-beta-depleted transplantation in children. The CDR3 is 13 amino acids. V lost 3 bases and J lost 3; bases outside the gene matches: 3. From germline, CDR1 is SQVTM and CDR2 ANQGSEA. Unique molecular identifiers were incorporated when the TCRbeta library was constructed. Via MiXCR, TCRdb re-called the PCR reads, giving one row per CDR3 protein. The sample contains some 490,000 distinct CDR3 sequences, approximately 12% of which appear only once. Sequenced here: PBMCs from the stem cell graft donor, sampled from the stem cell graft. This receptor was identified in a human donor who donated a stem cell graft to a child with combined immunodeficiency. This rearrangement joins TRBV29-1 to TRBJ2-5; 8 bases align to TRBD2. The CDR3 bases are TGCAGCGTTGATGCAGCGGGGGAAGAGACCCAGTACTTC. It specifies CSVDAAGEETQYF.